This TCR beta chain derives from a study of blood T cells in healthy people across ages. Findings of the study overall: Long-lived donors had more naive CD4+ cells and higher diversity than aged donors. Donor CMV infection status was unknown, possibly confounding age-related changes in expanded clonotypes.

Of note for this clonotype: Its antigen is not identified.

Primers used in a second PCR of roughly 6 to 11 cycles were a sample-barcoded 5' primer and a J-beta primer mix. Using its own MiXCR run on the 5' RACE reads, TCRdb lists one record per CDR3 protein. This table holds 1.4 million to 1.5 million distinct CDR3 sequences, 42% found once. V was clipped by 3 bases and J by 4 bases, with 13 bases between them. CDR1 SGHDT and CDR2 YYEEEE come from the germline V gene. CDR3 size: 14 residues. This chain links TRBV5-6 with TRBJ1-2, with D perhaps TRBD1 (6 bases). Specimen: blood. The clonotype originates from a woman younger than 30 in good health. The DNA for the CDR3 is TGTGCCAGCAGCTACGGACGGGACACCTATGGCTACACCTTC. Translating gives CASSYGRDTYGYTF. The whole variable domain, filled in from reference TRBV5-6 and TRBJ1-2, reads DAGVTQSPTHLIKTRGQQVTLRCSPKSGHDTVSWYQQALGQGPQFIFQYYEEEERQRGNFPDRFSGHQFPNYSSELNVNALLLGDSALYLCASSYGRDTYGYTFGSGTRLTVV.